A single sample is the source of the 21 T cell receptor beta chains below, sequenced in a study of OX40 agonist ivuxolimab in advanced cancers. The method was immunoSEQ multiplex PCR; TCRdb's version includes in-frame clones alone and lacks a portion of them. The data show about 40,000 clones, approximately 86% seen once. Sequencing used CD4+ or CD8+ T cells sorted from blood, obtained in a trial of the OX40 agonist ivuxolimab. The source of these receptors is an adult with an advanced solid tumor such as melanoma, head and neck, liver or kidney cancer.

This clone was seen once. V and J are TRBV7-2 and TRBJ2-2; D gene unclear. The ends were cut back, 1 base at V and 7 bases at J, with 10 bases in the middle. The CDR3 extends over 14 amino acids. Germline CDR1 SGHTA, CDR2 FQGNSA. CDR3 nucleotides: TGTGCCAGCAGCTTAGGGGTCGAGGTCGGGGAGCTGTTTTTT. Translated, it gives CASSLGVEVGELFF.

The DNA for the CDR3 is TGTGCCAGCAGTCCGAAACCAATGATCCGGGACAGGGTAGATACGCAGTATTTT. It yields the protein CASSPKPMIRDRVDTQYF. The gene calls are TRBV28 and TRBJ2-3; 9 nucleotides line up with TRBD1. The CDR3 is 18 amino acids. The trim removed 5 bases at V and 5 bases at J, leaving 17 bases unmatched. Per germline, CDR1 MDHEN and CDR2 SYDVKM.

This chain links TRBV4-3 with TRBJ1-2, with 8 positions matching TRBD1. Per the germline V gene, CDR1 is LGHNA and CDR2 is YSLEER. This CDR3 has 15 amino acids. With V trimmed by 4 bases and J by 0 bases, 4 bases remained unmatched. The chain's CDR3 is CASSPGTGANYGYTF. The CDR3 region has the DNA TGCGCCAGCAGCCCGGGGACAGGAGCTAACTATGGCTACACCTTC.

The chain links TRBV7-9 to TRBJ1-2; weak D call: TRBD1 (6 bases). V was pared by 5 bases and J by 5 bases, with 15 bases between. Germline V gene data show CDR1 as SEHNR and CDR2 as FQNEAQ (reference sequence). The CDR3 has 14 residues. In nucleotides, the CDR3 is TGTGCCAGCAGCGCATACAGGGAACATTATGGCTACACCTTC. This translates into CASSAYREHYGYTF.

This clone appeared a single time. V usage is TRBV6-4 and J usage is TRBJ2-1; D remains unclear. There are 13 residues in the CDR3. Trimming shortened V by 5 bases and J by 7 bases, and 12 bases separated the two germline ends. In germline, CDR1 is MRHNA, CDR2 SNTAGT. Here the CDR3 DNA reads TGTGCCAGCAGTTCCGGGCCCTTAAATGAGCAGTTCTTC. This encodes CASSSGPLNEQFF.

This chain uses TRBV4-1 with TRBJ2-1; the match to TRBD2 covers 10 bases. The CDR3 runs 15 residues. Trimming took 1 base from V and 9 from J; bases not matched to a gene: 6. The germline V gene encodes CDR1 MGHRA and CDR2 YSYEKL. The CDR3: CASSQGLAGGSEQFF. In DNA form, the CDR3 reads TGCGCCAGCAGCCAAGGGTTAGCGGGAGGAAGTGAGCAGTTCTTC.

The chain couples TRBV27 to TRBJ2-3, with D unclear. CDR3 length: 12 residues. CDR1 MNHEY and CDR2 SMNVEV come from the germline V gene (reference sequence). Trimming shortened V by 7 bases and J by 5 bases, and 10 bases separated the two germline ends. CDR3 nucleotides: TGTGCCAGCAAAAGCTGGGGAGATACGCAGTATTTT. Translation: CASKSWGDTQYF.

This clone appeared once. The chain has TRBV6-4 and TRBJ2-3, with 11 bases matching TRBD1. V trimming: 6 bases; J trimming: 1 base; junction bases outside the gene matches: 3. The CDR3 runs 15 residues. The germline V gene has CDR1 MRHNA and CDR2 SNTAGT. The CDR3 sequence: CASSEGQGGTDTQYF. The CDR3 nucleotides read TGTGCCAGCAGCGAGGGACAGGGGGGCACAGATACGCAGTATTTT.

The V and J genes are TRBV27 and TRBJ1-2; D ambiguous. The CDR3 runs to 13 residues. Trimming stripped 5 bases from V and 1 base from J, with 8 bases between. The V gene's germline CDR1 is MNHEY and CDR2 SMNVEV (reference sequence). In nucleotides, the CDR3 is TGTGCCAGCAGTCACCACGGTAACTATGGCTACACCTTC. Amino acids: CASSHHGNYGYTF.

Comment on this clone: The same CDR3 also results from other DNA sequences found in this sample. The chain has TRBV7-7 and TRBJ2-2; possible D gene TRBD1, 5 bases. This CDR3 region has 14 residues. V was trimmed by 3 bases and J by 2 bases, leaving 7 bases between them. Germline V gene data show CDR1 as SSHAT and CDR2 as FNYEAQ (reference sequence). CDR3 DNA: TGTGCCAGCAGCTTCGACAGAAACACCGGGGAGCTGTTTTTT. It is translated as CASSFDRNTGELFF.

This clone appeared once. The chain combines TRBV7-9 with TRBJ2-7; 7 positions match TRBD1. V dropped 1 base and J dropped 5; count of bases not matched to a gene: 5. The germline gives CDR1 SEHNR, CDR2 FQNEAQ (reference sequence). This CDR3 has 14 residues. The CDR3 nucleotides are TGTGCCAGCAGCTTAGTGGACAGGTCCAACGAGCAGTACTTC. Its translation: CASSLVDRSNEQYF.

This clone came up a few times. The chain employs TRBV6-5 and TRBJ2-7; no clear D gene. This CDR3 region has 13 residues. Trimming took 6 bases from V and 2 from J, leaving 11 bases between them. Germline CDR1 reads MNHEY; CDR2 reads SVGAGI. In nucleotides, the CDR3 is TGTGCCAGCAGCAATGATAGGGCCTACGAGCAGTACTTC. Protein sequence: CASSNDRAYEQYF.

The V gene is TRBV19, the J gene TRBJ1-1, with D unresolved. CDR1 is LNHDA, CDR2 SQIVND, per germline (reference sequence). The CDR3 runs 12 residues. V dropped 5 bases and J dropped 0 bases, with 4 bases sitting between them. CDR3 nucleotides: TGTGCCAGTAGTCTAATGAACACTGAAGCTTTCTTT. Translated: CASSLMNTEAFF.

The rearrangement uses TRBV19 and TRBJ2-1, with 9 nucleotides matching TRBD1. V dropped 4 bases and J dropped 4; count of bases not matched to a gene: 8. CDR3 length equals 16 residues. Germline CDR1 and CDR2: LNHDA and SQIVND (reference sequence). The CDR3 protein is CASSTNPGQGYNEQFF. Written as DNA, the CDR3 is TGTGCCAGTAGTACGAATCCGGGACAGGGTTACAATGAGCAGTTCTTC. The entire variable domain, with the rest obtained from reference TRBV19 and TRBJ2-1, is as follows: DGGITQSPKYLFRKEGQNVTLSCEQNLNHDAMYWYRQDPGQGLRLIYYSQIVNDFQKGDIAEGYSVSREKKESFPLTVTSAQKNPTAFYLCASSTNPGQGYNEQFFGPGTRLTVL.

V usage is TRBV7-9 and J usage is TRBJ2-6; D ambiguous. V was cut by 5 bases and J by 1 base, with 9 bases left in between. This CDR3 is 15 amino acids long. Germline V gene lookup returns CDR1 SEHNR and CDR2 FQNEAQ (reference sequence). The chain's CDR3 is CASSPLWSGANVLTF. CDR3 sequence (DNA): TGTGCCAGCAGCCCCCTATGGTCTGGGGCCAACGTCCTGACTTTC.

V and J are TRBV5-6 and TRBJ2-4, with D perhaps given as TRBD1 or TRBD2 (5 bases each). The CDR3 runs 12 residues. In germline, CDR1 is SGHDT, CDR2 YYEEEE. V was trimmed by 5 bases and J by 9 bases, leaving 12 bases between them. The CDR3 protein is CASSPGSSIQYF. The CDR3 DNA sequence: TGTGCCAGCAGTCCAGGGAGTAGCATTCAGTACTTC. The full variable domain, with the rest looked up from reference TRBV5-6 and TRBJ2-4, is DAGVTQSPTHLIKTRGQQVTLRCSPKSGHDTVSWYQQALGQGPQFIFQYYEEEERQRGNFPDRFSGHQFPNYSSELNVNALLLGDSALYLCASSPGSSIQYFGAGTRLSVL.

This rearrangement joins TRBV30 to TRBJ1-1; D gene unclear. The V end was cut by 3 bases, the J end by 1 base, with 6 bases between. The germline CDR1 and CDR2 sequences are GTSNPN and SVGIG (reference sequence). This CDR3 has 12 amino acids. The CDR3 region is CAWSGPNTEAFF. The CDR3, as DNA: TGTGCCTGGAGCGGTCCGAACACTGAAGCTTTCTTT.

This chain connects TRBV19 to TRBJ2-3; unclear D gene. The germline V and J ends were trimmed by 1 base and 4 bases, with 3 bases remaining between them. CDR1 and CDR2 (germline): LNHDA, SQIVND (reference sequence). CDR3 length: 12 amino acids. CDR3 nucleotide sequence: TGTGCCAGTAGTATAGGCCCAGATACGCAGTATTTT. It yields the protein CASSIGPDTQYF.

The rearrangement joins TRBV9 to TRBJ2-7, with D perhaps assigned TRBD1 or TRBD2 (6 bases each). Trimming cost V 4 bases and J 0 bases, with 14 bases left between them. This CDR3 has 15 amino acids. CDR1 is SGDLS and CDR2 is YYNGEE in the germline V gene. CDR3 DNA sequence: TGTGCCAGCAGCTCGGGAGACAGGATCTCCTACGAGCAGTACTTC. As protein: CASSSGDRISYEQYF.

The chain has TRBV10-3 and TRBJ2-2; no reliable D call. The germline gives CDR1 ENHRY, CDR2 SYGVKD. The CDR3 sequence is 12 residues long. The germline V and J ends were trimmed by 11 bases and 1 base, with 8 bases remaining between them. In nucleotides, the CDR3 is TGTGCCCTCCAGTGGAACACCGGGGAGCTGTTTTTT. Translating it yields CALQWNTGELFF.

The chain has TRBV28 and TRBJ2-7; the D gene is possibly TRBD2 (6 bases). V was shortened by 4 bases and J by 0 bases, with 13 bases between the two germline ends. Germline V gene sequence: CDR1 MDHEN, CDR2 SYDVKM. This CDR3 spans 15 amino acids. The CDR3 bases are TGTGCCAGCAGTTCCGGGACTGTATACTCCTACGAGCAGTACTTC. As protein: CASSSGTVYSYEQYF.